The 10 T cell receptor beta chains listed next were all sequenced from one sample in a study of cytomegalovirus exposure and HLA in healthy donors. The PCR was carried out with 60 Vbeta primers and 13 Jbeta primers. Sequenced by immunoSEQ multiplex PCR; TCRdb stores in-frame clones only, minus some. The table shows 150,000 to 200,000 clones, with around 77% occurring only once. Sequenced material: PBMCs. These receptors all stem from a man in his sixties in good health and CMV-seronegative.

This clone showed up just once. The CDR3 DNA is TGTGCCAGCAGCGACCTAGGGCAGGGCACTGACAATGAGCAGTTCTTC. Translated: CASSDLGQGTDNEQFF. The chain uses TRBV9 and TRBJ2-1, with a weak D call TRBD1 (5 bases). CDR1 is SGDLS, CDR2 YYNGEE, per germline. Trimming shortened V by 3 bases and J by 5 bases, and 18 bases separated the two germline ends. The CDR3 contains 16 residues. The full variable domain, its missing parts supplied by reference TRBV9 and TRBJ2-1, is DSGVTQTPKHLITATGQRVTLRCSPRSGDLSVYWYQQSLDQGLQFLIQYYNGEERAKGNILERFSAQQFPDLHSELNLSSLELGDSALYFCASSDLGQGTDNEQFFGPGTRLTVL.

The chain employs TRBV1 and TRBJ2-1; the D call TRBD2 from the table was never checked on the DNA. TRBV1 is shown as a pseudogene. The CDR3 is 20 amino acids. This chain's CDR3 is CTSSQDAGLAGDLSYNEQFF. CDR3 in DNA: TGCACCAGCAGCCAAGACGCGGGACTAGCGGGAGACCTATCCTACAATGAGCAGTTCTTC.

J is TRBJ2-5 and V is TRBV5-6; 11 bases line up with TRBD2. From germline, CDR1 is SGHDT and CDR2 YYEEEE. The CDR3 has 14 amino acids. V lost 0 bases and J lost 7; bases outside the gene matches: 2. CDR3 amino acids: CASSLALAGATQYF. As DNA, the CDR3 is TGTGCCAGCAGCTTGGCACTAGCGGGGGCGACCCAGTACTTC.

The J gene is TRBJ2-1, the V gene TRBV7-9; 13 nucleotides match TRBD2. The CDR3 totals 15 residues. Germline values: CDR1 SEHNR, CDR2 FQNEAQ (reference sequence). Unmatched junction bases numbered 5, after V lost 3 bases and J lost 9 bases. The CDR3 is CASSFTSGRASEQFF. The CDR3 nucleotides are TGTGCCAGCAGCTTCACTAGCGGGAGGGCGAGTGAGCAGTTCTTC.

The CDR3, as DNA: TGTGCCAGCAGGCGAGGACAGTATCCAGAGACCCAGTACTTC. It encodes CASRRGQYPETQYF. The genes are TRBV6-5 and TRBJ2-5, with D perhaps matching TRBD1 (6 bases). The CDR3 length is 14 residues. Germline lookup yields CDR1 MNHEY and CDR2 SVGAGI. V lost 6 bases and J 4 bases, leaving 15 bases between the germline ends.

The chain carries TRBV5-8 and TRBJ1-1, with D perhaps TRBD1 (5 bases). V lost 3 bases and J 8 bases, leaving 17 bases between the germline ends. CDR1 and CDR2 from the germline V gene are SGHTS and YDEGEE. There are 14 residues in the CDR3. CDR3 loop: CASSSPRVGLEAFF. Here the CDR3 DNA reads TGTGCCAGCAGCTCCCCCCGGGTGGGGCTAGAAGCTTTCTTT.

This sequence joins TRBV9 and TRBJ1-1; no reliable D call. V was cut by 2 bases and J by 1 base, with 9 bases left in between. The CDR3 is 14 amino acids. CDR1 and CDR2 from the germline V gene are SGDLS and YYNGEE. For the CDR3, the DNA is TGTGCCAGCAGCGTTAGTTGGGCGAACACTGAAGCTTTCTTT. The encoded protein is CASSVSWANTEAFF.

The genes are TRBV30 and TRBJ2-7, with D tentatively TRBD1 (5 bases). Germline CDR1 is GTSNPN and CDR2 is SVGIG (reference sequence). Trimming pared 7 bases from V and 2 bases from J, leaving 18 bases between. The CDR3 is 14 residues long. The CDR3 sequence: CALPLPDTAYEQYF. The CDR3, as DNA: TGTGCCTTGCCCCTTCCGGACACGGCCTACGAGCAGTACTTC. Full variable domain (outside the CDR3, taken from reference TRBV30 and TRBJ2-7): SQTIHQWPATLVQPVGSPLSLECTVEGTSNPNLYWYRQAAGRGLQLLFYSVGIGQISSEVPQNLSASRPQDRQFILSSKKLLLSDSGFYLCALPLPDTAYEQYFGPGTRLTVT.

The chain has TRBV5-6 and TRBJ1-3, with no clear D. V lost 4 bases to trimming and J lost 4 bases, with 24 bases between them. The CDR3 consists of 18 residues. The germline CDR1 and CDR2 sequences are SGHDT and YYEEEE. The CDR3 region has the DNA TGTGCCAGCAGCCCCGGGTTCTCTTCCCCCGCCTACGGAAACACCATATATTTT. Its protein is CASSPGFSSPAYGNTIYF.

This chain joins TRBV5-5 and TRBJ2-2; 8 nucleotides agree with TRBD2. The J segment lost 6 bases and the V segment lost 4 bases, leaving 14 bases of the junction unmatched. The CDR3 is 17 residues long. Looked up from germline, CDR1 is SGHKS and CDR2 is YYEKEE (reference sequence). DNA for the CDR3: TGTGCCAGCAGCATAGGGACGGGACGACTAGCGTCCGGGGAGCTGTTTTTT. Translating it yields CASSIGTGRLASGELFF.